This TCR beta chain was observed in a study of T-cell memory formation after mild COVID-19. From germline, CDR1 is MNHEY and CDR2 SMNVEV (reference sequence). The CDR3 loop spans 15 amino acids. Trimming cost V 6 bases and J 7 bases, with 21 bases left between them. 5'RACE with constant-segment primers yielded barcoded, UMI-tagged TCR alpha and TCR beta cDNA libraries. A single record per CDR3 protein comes from TCRdb applying MiXCR to the 5' RACE reads. This table has around 300,000 distinct CDR3 sequences, roughly an eighth appearing once. Overall study findings and caveats: Those CD4+ clones that contracted were mainly in CM and EM (CD8+ ones in EMRA). Pre-infection memory already had some responding clones, implying cross-reactive memory joined.

About this clonotype: Its antigen is not identified.

The chain has TRBV27 and TRBJ1-1; TRBD1 is a possible D gene (5 bases). The receptor comes from a man in his late teens or twenties who had mild COVID-19 (a few samples of this study predate the infection). Cell type and time point are not known. The sequencing input was PBMCs or a T cell subset sorted from them (not recorded which). CDR3 region: CASRGGGLGQYEAFF. CDR3 bases: TGTGCCAGCAGGGGCGGGGGATTAGGGCAGTATGAAGCTTTCTTT.